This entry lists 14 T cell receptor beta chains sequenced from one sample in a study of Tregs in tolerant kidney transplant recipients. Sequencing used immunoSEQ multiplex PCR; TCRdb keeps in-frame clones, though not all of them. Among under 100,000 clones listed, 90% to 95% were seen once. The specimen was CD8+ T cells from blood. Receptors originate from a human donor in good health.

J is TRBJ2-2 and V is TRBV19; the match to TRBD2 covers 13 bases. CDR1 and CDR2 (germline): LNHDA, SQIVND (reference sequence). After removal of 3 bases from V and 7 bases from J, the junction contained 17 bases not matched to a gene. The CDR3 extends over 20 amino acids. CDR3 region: CASSIRPRGLAGERGGELFF. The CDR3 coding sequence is TGTGCCAGTAGTATTCGCCCCAGAGGACTAGCGGGAGAACGTGGCGGGGAGCTGTTTTTT. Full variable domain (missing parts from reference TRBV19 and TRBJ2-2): DGGITQSPKYLFRKEGQNVTLSCEQNLNHDAMYWYRQDPGQGLRLIYYSQIVNDFQKGDIAEGYSVSREKKESFPLTVTSAQKNPTAFYLCASSIRPRGLAGERGGELFFGEGSRLTVL.

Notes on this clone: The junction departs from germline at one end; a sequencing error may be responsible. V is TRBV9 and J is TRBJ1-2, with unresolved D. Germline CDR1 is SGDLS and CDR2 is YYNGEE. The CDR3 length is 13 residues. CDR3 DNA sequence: TGTGCCAGCAGCGATCAATCTAATTATGGCTACACCTTC. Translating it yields CASSDQSNYGYTF.

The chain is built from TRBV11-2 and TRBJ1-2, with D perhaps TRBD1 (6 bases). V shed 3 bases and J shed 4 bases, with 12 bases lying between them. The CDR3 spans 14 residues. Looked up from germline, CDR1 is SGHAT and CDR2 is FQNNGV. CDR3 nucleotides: TGTGCCAGCAGCTTCCGAGGGGGGGTCTATGGCTACACCTTC. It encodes CASSFRGGVYGYTF. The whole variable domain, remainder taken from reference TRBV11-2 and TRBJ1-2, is EAGVAQSPRYKIIEKRQSVAFWCNPISGHATLYWYQQILGQGPKLLIQFQNNGVVDDSQLPKDRFSAERLKGVDSTLKIQPAKLEDSAVYLCASSFRGGVYGYTFGSGTRLTVV.

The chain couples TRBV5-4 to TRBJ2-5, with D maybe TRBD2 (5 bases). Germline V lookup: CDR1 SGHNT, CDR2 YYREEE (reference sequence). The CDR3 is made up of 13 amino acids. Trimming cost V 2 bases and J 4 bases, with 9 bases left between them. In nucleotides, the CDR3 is TGTGCCAGCAGCTTTCCAGAGGGAGAGACCCAGTACTTC. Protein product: CASSFPEGETQYF.

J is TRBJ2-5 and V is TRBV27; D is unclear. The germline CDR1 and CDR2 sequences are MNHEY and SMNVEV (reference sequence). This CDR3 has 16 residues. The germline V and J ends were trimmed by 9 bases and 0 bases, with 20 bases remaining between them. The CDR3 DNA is TGTGCCAGTGGGAAAGCCCCACCGCAGTACCAAGAGACCCAGTACTTC. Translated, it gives CASGKAPPQYQETQYF.

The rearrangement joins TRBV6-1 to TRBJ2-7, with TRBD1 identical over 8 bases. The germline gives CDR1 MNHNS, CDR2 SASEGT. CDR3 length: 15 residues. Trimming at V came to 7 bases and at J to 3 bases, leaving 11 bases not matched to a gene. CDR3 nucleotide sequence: TGTGCCAGCACCGCGGGACAGGTCAGGGACTACGAGCAGTACTTC. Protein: CASTAGQVRDYEQYF.

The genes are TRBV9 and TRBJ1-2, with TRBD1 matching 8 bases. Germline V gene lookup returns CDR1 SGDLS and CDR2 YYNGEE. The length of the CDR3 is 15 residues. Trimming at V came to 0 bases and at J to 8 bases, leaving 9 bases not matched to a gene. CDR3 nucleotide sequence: TGTGCCAGCAGCGTAGGTAACAGGGGGGTAGACGGCTACACCTTC. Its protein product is CASSVGNRGVDGYTF.

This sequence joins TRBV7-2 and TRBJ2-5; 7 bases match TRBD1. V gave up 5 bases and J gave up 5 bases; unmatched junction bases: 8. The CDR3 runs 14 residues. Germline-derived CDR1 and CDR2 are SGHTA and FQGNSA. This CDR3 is CASSPGQVFETQYF. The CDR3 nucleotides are TGTGCCAGCAGCCCAGGACAGGTCTTTGAGACCCAGTACTTC. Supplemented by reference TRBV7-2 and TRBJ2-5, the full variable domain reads GAGVSQSPSNKVTEKGKDVELRCDPISGHTALYWYRQSLGQGLEFLIYFQGNSAPDKSGLPSDRFSAERTGGSVSTLTIQRTQQEDSAVYLCASSPGQVFETQYFGPGTRLLVL.

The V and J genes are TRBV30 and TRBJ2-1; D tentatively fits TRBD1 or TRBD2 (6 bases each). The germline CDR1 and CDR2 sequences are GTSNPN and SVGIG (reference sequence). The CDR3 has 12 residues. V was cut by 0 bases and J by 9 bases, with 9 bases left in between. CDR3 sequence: CAWSVRGAEQFF. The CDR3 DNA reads TGTGCCTGGAGTGTAAGGGGGGCTGAGCAGTTCTTC.

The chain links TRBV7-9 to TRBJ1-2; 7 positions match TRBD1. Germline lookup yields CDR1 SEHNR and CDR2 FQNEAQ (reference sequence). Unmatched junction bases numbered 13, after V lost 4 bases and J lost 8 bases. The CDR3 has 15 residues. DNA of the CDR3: TGTGCCAGCAGCTCAGAACTTGACAGGGCCAGGGGCTACACCTTC. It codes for CASSSELDRARGYTF. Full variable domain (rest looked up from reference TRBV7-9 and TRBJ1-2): DTGVSQNPRHKITKRGQNVTFRCDPISEHNRLYWYRQTLGQGPEFLTYFQNEAQLEKSRLLSDRFSAERPKGSFSTLEIQRTEQGDSAMYLCASSSELDRARGYTFGSGTRLTVV.

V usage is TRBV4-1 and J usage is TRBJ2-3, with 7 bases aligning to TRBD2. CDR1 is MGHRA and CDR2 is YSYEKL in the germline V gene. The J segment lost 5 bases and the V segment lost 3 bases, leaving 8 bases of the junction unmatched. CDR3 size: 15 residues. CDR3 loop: CASSQMGGVGDTQYF. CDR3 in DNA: TGCGCCAGCAGCCAGATGGGGGGGGTCGGAGATACGCAGTATTTT.

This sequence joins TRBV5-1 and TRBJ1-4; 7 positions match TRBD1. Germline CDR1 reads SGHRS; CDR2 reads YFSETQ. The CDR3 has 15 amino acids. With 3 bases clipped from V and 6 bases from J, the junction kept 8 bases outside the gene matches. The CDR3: CASSSYRGVDEKLFF. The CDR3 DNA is TGCGCCAGCAGCTCCTACAGGGGAGTAGATGAAAAACTGTTTTTT.

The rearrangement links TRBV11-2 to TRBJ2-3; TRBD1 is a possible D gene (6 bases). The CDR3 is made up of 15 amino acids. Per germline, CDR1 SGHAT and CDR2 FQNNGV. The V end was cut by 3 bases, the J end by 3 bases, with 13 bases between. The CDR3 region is CASSLTRGSTDTQYF. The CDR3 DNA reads TGTGCCAGCAGCTTGACGAGGGGGAGTACAGATACGCAGTATTTT.

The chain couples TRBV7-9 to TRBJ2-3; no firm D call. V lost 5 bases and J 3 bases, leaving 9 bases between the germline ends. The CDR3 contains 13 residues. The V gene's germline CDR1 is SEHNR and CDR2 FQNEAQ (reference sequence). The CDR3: CASSDSLTDTQYF. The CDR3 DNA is TGTGCCAGCAGCGACTCGTTAACAGATACGCAGTATTTT.